The source of this T cell receptor (beta chain) is a study of cytomegalovirus exposure and HLA in healthy donors. PCR amplification relied on 60 Vbeta primers (plus 13 Jbeta primers). Repertoires were generated with immunoSEQ multiplex PCR, while TCRdb's copy carries only in-frame clones and drops some. The profile shows fewer than 100,000 clones, about three quarters of them singletons. Findings of the study overall: Upon later analysis, HLA-associated TCR beta chains proved more clonally expanded than other, equally common chains. The study flagged about 160 TCR beta chains as cytomegalovirus-associated.

In its sample, this clone was seen a few times. Its target is not known. The CDR3 has 14 amino acids. Trimming at V came to 6 bases and at J to 6 bases, leaving 7 bases not matched to a gene. CDR1 MNHNS and CDR2 SASEGT come from the germline V gene. V gene TRBV6-1 combines with J gene TRBJ1-5; 8 nucleotides match TRBD1. Sequenced: PBMCs. The TCR originated in a man aged 55-75 years in good health and CMV-seropositive. In DNA, the CDR3 is TGTGCCAGCAGAGCCGGGACAGGAGGTCAGCCCCAGCATTTT. Its translation is CASRAGTGGQPQHF.